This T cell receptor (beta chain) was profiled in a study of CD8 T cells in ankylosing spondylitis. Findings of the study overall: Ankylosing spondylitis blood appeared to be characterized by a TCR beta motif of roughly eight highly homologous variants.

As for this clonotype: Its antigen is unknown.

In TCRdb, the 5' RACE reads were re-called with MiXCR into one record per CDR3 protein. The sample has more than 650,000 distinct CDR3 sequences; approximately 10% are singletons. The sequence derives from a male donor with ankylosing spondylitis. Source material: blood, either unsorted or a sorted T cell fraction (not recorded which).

CDR3 bases: TGCAGTGCTAACTTTGTTAGCTCCTACGAGCAGTACTTC. As protein: CSANFVSSYEQYF. The J gene is TRBJ2-7, the V gene TRBV20-1; the D is unclear. This CDR3 has 13 residues. Trimming removed 4 bases at V and 0 bases at J, with 10 bases between. CDR1 and CDR2 (germline): DFQATT, SNEGSKA (reference sequence).